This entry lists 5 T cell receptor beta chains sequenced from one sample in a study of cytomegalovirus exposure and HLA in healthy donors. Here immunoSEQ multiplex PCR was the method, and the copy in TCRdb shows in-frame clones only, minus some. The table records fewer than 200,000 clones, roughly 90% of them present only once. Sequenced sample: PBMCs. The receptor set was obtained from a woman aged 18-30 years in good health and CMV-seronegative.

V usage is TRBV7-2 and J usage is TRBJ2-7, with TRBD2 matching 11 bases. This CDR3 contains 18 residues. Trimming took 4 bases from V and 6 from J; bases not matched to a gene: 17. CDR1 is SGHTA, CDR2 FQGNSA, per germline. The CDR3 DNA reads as TGTGCCAGCAGCTCAGGAATGAACCCTGGACTAGCGGGTACCGAGCAGTACTTC. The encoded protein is CASSSGMNPGLAGTEQYF. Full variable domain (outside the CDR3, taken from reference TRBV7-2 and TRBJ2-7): GAGVSQSPSNKVTEKGKDVELRCDPISGHTALYWYRQSLGQGLEFLIYFQGNSAPDKSGLPSDRFSAERTGGSVSTLTIQRTQQEDSAVYLCASSSGMNPGLAGTEQYFGPGTRLTVT.

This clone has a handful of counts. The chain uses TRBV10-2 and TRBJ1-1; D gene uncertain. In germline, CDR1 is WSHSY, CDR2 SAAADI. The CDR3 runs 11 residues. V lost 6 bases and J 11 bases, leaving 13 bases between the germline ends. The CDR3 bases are TGCGCCAGCAGGGGAGGGCGCGAGGCTTTCTTT. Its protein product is CASRGGREAFF.

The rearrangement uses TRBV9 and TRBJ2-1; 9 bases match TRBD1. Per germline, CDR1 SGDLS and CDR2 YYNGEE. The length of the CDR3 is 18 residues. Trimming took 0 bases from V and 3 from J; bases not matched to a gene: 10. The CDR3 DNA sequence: TGTGCCAGCAGCGTAGATTCGTCGGGGACAGGGTTCTACAATGAGCAGTTCTTC. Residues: CASSVDSSGTGFYNEQFF. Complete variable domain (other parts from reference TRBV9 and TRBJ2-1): DSGVTQTPKHLITATGQRVTLRCSPRSGDLSVYWYQQSLDQGLQFLIQYYNGEERAKGNILERFSAQQFPDLHSELNLSSLELGDSALYFCASSVDSSGTGFYNEQFFGPGTRLTVL.

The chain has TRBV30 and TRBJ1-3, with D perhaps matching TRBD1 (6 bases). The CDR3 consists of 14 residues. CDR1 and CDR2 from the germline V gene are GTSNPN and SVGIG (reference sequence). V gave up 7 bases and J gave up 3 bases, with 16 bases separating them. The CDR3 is CASSRGTSGNTIYF. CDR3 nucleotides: TGTGCCTCTTCCAGGGGTACAAGTGGAAACACCATATATTTT.

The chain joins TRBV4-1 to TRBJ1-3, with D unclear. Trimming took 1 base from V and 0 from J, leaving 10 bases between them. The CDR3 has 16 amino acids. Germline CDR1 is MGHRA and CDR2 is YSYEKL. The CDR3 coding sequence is TGCGCCAGCAGCCAAGGAGGCCAGCACTCTGGAAACACCATATATTTT. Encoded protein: CASSQGGQHSGNTIYF.